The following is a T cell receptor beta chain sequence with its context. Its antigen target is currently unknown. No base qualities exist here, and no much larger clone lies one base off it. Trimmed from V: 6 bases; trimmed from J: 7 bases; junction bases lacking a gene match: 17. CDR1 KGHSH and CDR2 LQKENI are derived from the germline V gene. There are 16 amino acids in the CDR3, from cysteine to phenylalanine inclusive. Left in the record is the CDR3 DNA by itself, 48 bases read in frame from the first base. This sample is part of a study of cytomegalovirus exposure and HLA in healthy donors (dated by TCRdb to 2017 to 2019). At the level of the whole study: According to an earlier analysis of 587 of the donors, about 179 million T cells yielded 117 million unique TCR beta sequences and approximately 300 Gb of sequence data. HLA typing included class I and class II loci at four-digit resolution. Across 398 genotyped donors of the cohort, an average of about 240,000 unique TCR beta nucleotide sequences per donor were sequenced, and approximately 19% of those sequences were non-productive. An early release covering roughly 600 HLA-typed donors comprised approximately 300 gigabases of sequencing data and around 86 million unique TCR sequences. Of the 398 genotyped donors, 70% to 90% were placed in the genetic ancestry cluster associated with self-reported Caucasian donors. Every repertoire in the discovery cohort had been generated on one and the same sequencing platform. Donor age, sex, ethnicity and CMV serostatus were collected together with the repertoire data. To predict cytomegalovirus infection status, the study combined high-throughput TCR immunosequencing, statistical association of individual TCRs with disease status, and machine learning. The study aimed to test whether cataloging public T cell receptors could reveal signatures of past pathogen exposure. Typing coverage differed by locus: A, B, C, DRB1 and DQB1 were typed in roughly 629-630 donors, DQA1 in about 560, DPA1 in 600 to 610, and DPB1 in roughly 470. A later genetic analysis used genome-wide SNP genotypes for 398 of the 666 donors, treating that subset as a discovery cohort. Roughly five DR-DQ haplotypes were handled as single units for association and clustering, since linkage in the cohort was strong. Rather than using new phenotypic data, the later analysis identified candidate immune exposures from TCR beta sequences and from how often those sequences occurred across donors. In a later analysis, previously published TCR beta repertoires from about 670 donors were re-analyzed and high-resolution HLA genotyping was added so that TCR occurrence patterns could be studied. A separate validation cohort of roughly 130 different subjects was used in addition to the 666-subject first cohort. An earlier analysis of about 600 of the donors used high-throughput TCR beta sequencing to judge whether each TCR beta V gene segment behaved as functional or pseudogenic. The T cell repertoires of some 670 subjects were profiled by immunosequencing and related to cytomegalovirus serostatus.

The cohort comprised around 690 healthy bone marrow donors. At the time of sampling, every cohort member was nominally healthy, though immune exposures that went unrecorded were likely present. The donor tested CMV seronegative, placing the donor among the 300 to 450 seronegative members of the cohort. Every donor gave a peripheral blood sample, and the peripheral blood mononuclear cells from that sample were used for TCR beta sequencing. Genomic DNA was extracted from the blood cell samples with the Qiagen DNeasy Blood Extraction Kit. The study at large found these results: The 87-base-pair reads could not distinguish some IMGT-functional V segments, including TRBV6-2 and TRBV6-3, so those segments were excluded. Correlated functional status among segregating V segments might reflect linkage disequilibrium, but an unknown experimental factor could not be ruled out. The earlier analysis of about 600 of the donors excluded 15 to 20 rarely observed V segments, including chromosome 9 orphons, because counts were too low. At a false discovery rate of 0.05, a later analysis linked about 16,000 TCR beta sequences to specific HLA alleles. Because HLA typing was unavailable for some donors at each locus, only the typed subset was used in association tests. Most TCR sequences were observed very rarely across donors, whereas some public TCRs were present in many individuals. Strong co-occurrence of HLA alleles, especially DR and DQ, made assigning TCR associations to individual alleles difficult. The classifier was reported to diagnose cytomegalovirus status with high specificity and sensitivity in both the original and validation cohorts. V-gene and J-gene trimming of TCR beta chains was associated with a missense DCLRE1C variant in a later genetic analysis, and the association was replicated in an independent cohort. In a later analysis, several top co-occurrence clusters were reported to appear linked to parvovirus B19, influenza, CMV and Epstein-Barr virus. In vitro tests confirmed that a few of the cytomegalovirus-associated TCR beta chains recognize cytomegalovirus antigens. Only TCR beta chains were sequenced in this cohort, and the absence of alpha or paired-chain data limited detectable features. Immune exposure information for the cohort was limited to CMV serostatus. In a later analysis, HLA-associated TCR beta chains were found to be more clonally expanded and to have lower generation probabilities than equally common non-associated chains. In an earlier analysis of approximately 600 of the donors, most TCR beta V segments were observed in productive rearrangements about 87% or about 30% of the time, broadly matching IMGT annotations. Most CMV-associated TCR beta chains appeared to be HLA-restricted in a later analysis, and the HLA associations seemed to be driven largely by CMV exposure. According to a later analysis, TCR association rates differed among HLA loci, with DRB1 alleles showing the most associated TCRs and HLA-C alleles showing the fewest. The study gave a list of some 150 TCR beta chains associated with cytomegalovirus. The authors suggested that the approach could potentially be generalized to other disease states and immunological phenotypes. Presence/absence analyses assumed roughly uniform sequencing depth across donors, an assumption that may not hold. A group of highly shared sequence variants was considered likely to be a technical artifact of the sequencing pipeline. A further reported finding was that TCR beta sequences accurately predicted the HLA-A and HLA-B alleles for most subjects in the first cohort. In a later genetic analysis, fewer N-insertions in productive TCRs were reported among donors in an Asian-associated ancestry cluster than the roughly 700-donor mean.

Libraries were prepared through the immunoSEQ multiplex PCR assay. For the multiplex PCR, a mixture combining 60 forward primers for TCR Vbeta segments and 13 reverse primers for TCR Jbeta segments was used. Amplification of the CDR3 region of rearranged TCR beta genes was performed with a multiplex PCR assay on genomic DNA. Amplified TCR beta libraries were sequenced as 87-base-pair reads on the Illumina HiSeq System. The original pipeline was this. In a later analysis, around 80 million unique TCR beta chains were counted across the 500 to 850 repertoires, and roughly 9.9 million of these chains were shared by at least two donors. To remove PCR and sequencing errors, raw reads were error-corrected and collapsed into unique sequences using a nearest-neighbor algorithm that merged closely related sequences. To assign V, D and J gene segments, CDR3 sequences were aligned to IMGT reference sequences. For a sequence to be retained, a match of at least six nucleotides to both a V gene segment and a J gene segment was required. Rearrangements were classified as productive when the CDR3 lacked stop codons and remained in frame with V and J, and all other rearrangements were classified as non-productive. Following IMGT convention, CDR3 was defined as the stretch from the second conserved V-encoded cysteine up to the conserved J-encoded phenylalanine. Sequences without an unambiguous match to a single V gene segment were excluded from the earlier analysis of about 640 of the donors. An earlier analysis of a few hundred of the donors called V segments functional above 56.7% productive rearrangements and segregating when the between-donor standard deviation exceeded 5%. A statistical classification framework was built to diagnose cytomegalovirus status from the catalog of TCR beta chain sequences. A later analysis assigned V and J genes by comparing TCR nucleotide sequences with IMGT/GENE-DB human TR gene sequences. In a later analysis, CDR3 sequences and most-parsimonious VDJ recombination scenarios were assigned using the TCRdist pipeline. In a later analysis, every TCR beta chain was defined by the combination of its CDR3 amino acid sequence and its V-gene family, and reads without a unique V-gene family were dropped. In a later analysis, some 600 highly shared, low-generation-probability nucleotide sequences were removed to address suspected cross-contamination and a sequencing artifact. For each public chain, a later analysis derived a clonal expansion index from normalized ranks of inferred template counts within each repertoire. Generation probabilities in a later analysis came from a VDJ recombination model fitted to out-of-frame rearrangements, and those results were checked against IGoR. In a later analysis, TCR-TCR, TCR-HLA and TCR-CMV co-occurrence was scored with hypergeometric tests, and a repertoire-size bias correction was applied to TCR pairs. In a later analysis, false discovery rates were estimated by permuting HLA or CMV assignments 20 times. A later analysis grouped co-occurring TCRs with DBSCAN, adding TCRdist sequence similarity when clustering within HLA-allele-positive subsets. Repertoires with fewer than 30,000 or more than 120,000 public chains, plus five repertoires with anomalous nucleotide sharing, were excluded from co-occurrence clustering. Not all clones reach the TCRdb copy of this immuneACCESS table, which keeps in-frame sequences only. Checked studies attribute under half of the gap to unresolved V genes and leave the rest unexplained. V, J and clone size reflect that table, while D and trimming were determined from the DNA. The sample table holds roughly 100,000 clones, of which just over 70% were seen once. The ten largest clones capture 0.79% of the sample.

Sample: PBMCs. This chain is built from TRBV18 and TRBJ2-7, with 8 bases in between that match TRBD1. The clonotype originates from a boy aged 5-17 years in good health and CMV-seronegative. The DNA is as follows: TGTGCCAGCTCGTATTACCGGGACAGGAGTGCCTGGGAGCAGTACTTC. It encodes CASSYYRDRSAWEQYF. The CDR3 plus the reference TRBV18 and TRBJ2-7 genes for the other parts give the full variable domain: NAGVMQNPRHLVRRRGQEARLRCSPMKGHSHVYWYRQLPEEGLKFMVYLQKENIIDESGMPKERFSAEFPKEGPSILRIQQVVRGDSAAYFCASSYYRDRSAWEQYFGPGTRLTVT.